The rows below give T cell receptor beta chains drawn from one sample of a study of OX40 agonist ivuxolimab in advanced cancers. Sequenced by immunoSEQ multiplex PCR; TCRdb stores in-frame clones only, minus some. The top ten hold around 0.97% of the sample, which has approximately 84,000 clones, 86% seen once. The sample was CD4+ or CD8+ T cells sorted from blood, taken in a trial of the OX40 agonist ivuxolimab. These receptors were obtained from an adult with an advanced solid tumor such as melanoma, head and neck, liver or kidney cancer. Both conserved end residues are part of each CDR3. A D gene is named only where the DNA matches it firmly. Clone size is stated in some rows and not others, as once, few, many or a class when expanded.

cdr3_length	v_call	d_call	j_call	clone_size	cdr3_nt	cdr3_aa
12	TRBV7-2	TRBD2	TRBJ2-1	.	TGTGCCAGCAGCGGATCCGGGACTATGCAGTTCTTC	CASSGSGTMQFF
14	TRBV7-8	.	TRBJ1-1	once	TGTGCCAGCAGCCCCGGATCCCAGACCCGCGAAGCTTTCTTT	CASSPGSQTREAFF
15	TRBV6-1	.	TRBJ2-5	.	TGTGCCAGTATGACCGGACGCCTCGTTCAAGAGACCCAGTACTTC	CASMTGRLVQETQYF
12	TRBV6-5	.	TRBJ2-5	.	TGTGCCAGCAGTTCCCCCGGGGAGACCCAGTACTTC	CASSSPGETQYF
14	TRBV7-2	TRBD1	TRBJ2-5	.	TGTGCCAGCAGCTTGACAGGGGGATTGGGGACCCAGTACTTC	CASSLTGGLGTQYF
14	TRBV12-5	.	TRBJ1-3	.	TGTGCTAGTGGTTTGTTGGGGGGTGGAAACACCATATATTTT	CASGLLGGGNTIYF
14	TRBV2	.	TRBJ2-3	.	TGTGCCAGCAGTGACAAACACCTTGGGGATACGCAGTATTTT	CASSDKHLGDTQYF
17	TRBV18	.	TRBJ1-6	.	TGTGCCAGCTCACAAGACCAGGGGCATCTCGGGAATTCACCCCTCCACTTT	CASSQDQGHLGNSPLHF
13	TRBV6-5	TRBD1	TRBJ2-7	.	TGTGCCGGGTCCGGGACAGGGAACAACGAGCAGTACTTC	CAGSGTGNNEQYF
15	TRBV6-6	.	TRBJ1-4	.	TGTGCCAGCAGTTACGTGGGACGGAGTAATGAAAAACTGTTTTTT	CASSYVGRSNEKLFF
13	TRBV2	.	TRBJ1-1	.	TGTGCCAGCAGCTCCAACGGTCGCACTGAAGCTTTCTTT	CASSSNGRTEAFF
12	TRBV6-5	.	TRBJ2-1	.	TGTGCCAGCAGGGGGCTTAGCAATGAGCAGTTCTTC	CASRGLSNEQFF
13	TRBV7-2	.	TRBJ2-1	once	TGTGCCAGCAGCCCTGGGACACCCCCCGAGCAGTTCTTC	CASSPGTPPEQFF
13	TRBV18	.	TRBJ1-2	.	TGTGCCAGCTCACCGGACAGAGACTATGGCTACACCTTC	CASSPDRDYGYTF
17	TRBV7-6	TRBD2	TRBJ2-3	.	TGTGCCAGCAGCTTAGAGTGGACGGCGGGGGGGCAGTATACGCAGTATTTT	CASSLEWTAGGQYTQYF
16	TRBV5-1	.	TRBJ2-4	.	TGCGCCAGCAGCTTGGGCGGTAGCGGAGCCAAAAACATTCAGTACTTC	CASSLGGSGAKNIQYF
13	TRBV7-2	.	TRBJ1-2	.	TGTGCCAGCAGCTTAGACCGGACCTATGGCTACACCTTC	CASSLDRTYGYTF
14	TRBV28	TRBD1	TRBJ2-3	.	TGTGCCAGCAGGGCAGGGGGCGCGGCAGATACGCAGTATTTT	CASRAGGAADTQYF
13	TRBV5-6	.	TRBJ2-5	.	TGTGCCAGCAGCTTGCGTGGGCAAGAGACCCAGTACTTC	CASSLRGQETQYF
14	TRBV10-3	TRBD1	TRBJ1-2	.	TGTGCCACCGCATACCGACAGGGTGATGGTGGCTACACCTTC	CATAYRQGDGGYTF
15	TRBV15	TRBD1	TRBJ1-4	.	TGTGCCACCAGCAGAAATGGGGACAGGGGGGAAAAACTGTTTTTT	CATSRNGDRGEKLFF
15	TRBV7-9	TRBD2	TRBJ2-1	.	TGTGCCAGCAGCTTAGTTAGCGGGAGGGCGAATGAGCAGTTCTTC	CASSLVSGRANEQFF
14	TRBV5-1	.	TRBJ1-1	.	TGCGCCAGCAGCTTGGATAAGGGTGGCACTGAAGCTTTCTTT	CASSLDKGGTEAFF
14	TRBV5-1	.	TRBJ1-2	.	TGCGCCAGCAGCCTCCCTGATTCCCTCTATGGCTACACCTTC	CASSLPDSLYGYTF
14	TRBV29-1	.	TRBJ2-5	.	TGCAGCGTTGACAGGGGCTCGGCGCGAGAGACCCAGTACTTC	CSVDRGSARETQYF
15	TRBV18	TRBD1	TRBJ1-1	.	TGTGCCAGCTCACCACCCGGGACAGTGAACACTGAAGCTTTCTTT	CASSPPGTVNTEAFF
11	TRBV27	TRBD2	TRBJ2-7	.	TGTGCCAGCAGTTTAGGAGGGAGGGTGTACTTC	CASSLGGRVYF
15	TRBV11-2	TRBD2	TRBJ2-3	.	TGTGCCAGCAGCTTTAGCGGGGGGCCAGCAGATACGCAGTATTTT	CASSFSGGPADTQYF
13	TRBV19	.	TRBJ1-1	.	TGTGCCAGTAGTATTGGGATGAACACTGAAGCTTTCTTT	CASSIGMNTEAFF
12	TRBV7-9	.	TRBJ1-6	few	TGTGCCAGCAGCTTAGGGGATTCACCCCTCCACTTT	CASSLGDSPLHF
14	TRBV10-2	.	TRBJ1-2	.	TGCGCCAGCAACATGGCAGGACAAAACTATGGCTACACCTTC	CASNMAGQNYGYTF
14	TRBV7-9	.	TRBJ2-3	.	TGTGCCAGCAGCTTCGGACTGTTCACAGATACGCAGTATTTT	CASSFGLFTDTQYF
15	TRBV29-1	TRBD2	TRBJ2-5	.	TGCAGCGTTGCCCTTTCCGGGACTAGTACAGAGACCCAGTACTTC	CSVALSGTSTETQYF
13	TRBV18	.	TRBJ2-3	few	TGTGCCAGCTCACCCTCCGGCACAGATACGCAGTATTTT	CASSPSGTDTQYF
13	TRBV27	.	TRBJ2-4	few	TGTGCCAGCAGTGAGGGAGTCGGAAACATTCAGTACTTC	CASSEGVGNIQYF
15	TRBV30	TRBD1	TRBJ1-1	.	TGTGCCTGGAGTGTATACGGACAGGAGAACACTGAAGCTTTCTTT	CAWSVYGQENTEAFF
16	TRBV2	.	TRBJ2-7	.	TGTGCCAGCAGTGATGCTAAGTCTTTCCTTTCCTACGAGCAGTACTTC	CASSDAKSFLSYEQYF
15	TRBV7-9	TRBD1	TRBJ2-5	.	TGTGCCAGCACCCGCGCAGGGGGTGCCCAAGAGACCCAGTACTTC	CASTRAGGAQETQYF
14	TRBV6-5	.	TRBJ1-6	.	TGTGCCAGCAGTCCCGACGGTCGGCGTTCACCCCTCCACTTT	CASSPDGRRSPLHF
15	TRBV27	TRBD2	TRBJ2-4	few	TGTGCCAGCAGAGATAGCGGGGGAGCCAAAAACATTCAGTACTTC	CASRDSGGAKNIQYF
13	TRBV12-5	.	TRBJ1-3	.	TGTGCTAGTGGTTTGGGCTCTGGAAACACCATATATTTT	CASGLGSGNTIYF
14	TRBV4-2	.	TRBJ2-5	.	TGTGCCAGCAGCTTGGGGCAGGGGCGGGAGACCCAGTACTTC	CASSLGQGRETQYF
14	TRBV19	TRBD1	TRBJ1-2	.	TGTGCCAGTATCAACGTGGGACAGGGGGATGGCTACACCTTC	CASINVGQGDGYTF
15	TRBV5-1	TRBD2	TRBJ2-7	.	TGCGCCAGCAGCACAGGACTAGCGGGAGAACACGAGCAGTACTTC	CASSTGLAGEHEQYF
15	TRBV27	TRBD2	TRBJ2-1	.	TGTGCCAGCAGTTTTTGGACTAGCGGGGACAATGAGCAGTTCTTC	CASSFWTSGDNEQFF
16	TRBV7-9	TRBD2	TRBJ2-7	.	TGTGCCAGCAGCTTATCGACTAGCGGGGGGACCTACGAGCAGTACTTC	CASSLSTSGGTYEQYF
11	TRBV14	.	TRBJ2-1	.	TGTGCCAGCAGCCAAGATCGGGGTAAGTTCTTC	CASSQDRGKFF
13	TRBV5-4	TRBD1	TRBJ1-2	.	TGTGCCAGCAGCTTGACAGGGGGCGATGGCTACACCTTC	CASSLTGGDGYTF
12	TRBV18	.	TRBJ2-5	.	TGTGCCAGCTCAACCAGCCGGGAGACCCAGTACTTC	CASSTSRETQYF
15	TRBV5-1	.	TRBJ1-3	.	TGCGCCAGCAGGGTGGATGATTTCTCTGGAAACACCATATATTTT	CASRVDDFSGNTIYF
15	TRBV5-5	TRBD1	TRBJ1-3	.	TGTGCCAGCAGCTGGGGACAGGGGAACGGAAACACCATATATTTT	CASSWGQGNGNTIYF
19	TRBV7-3	.	TRBJ2-2	.	TGTGCCAGCAGCTTAATCCCCAATCTAAGCGGCGGAGTCCCCGGGGAGCTGTTTTTT	CASSLIPNLSGGVPGELFF
14	TRBV19	.	TRBJ2-7	.	TGTGCCAGTAGTCCGGGACGGGATCTTTACGAGCAGTACTTC	CASSPGRDLYEQYF
15	TRBV10-1	.	TRBJ2-5	once	TGCGCCGTGAACGGAGGGGCCCCGTACCAAGAGACCCAGTACTTC	CAVNGGAPYQETQYF
13	TRBV14	.	TRBJ2-5	.	TGTGCCAGCAGCCAAGAAAGCATGAAGACCCAGTACTTC	CASSQESMKTQYF